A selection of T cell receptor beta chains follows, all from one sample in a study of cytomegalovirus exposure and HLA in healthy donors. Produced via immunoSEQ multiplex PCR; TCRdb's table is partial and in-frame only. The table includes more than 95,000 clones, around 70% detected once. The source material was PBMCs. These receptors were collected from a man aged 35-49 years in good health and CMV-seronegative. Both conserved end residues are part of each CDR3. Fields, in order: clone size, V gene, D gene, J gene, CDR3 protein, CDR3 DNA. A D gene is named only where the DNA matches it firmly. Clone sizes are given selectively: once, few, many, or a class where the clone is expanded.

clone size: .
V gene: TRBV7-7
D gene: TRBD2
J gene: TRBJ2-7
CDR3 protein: CASSPRLAGGEQYF
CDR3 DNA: TGTGCTAGCAGCCCAAGACTAGCGGGGGGCGAGCAGTACTTC

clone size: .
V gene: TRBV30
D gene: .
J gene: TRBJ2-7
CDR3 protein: CAWSAGNYEQYF
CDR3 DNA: TGTGCCTGGAGTGCAGGGAACTACGAGCAGTACTTC

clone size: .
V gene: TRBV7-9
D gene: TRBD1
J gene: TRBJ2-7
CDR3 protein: CASSSGQPYEQYF
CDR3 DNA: TGTGCCAGCAGTTCGGGACAGCCCTACGAGCAGTACTTC

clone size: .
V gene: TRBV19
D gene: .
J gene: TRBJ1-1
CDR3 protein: CASSITGSGEAFF
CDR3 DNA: TGTGCCAGTAGTATAACAGGGTCTGGTGAAGCTTTCTTT

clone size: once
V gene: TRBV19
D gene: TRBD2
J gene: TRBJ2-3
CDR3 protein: CASRNSGGAADTQYF
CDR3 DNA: TGTGCCAGTAGGAATAGCGGGGGGGCGGCAGATACGCAGTATTTT

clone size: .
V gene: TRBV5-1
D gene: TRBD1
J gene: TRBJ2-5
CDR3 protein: CASSSGTDHRETQYF
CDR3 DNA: TGCGCCAGCAGCTCTGGGACAGACCACAGGGAGACCCAGTACTTC

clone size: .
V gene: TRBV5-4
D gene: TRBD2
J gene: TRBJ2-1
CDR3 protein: CASRLAGGRNEQFF
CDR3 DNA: TGTGCCAGCAGACTAGCGGGGGGCCGGAATGAGCAGTTCTTC

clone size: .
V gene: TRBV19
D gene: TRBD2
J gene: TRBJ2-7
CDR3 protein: CASRPSGAYEQYF
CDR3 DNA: TGTGCCAGTAGACCTAGCGGGGCCTACGAGCAGTACTTC

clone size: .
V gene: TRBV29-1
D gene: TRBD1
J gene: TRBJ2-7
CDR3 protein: CSVEGDRAYEQYF
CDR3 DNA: TGCAGCGTTGAGGGGGACAGGGCGTACGAGCAGTACTTC

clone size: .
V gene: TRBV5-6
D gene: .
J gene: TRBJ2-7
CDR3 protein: CASSVRHGGEYYEQYF
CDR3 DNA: TGTGCCAGCAGCGTTCGCCATGGGGGCGAATACTACGAGCAGTACTTC

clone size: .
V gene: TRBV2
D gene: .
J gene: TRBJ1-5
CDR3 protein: CGSRESNQPQHF
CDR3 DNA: TGTGGATCCCGGGAAAGCAATCAGCCCCAGCATTTT

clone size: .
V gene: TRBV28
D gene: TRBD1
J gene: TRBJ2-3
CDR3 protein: CASSFQGAVSDTQYF
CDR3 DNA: TGTGCCAGCAGTTTCCAGGGGGCAGTGTCCGATACGCAGTATTTT

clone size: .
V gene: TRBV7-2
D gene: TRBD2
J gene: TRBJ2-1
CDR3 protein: CASRYTSGFSGDEQFF
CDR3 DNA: TGTGCCAGCAGATATACTAGCGGGTTCTCCGGGGATGAGCAGTTCTTC

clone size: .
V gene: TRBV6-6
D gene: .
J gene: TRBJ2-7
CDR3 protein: CASRGQSASYEQYF
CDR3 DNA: TGTGCCAGCAGAGGACAGTCCGCCTCCTACGAGCAGTACTTC

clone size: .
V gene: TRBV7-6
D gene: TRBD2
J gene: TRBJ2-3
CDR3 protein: CASSEVLAADTQYF
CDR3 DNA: TGTGCCAGCAGCGAAGTCCTAGCGGCGGATACGCAGTATTTT

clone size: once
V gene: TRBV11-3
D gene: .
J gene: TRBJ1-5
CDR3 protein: CASIVRDKGGWNQPQHF
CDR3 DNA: TGTGCCAGCATCGTCCGGGACAAGGGGGGGTGGAATCAGCCCCAGCATTTT

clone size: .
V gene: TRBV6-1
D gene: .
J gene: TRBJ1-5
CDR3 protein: CASRTTGLEQPQHF
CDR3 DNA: TGTGCCAGCAGAACAACAGGGCTGGAACAGCCCCAGCATTTT

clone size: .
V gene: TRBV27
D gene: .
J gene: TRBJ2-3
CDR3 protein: CASSFRGDTQYF
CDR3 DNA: TGTGCCAGCAGTTTCCGCGGGGATACGCAGTATTTT

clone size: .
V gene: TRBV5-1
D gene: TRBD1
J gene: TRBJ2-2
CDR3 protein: CASSLGQGGTGELFF
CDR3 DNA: TGCGCCAGCAGCTTGGGACAGGGGGGCACCGGGGAGCTGTTTTTT

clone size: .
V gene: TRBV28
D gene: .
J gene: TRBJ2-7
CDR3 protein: CASTLQGNYEQYF
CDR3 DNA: TGTGCCAGCACCCTCCAGGGGAACTACGAGCAGTACTTC

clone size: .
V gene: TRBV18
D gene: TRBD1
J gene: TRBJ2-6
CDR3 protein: CASSPPGQGSGANVLTF
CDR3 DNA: TGTGCCAGCTCACCACCGGGACAGGGGTCTGGGGCCAACGTCCTGACTTTC

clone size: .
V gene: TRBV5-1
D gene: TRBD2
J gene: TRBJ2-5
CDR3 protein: CASSLGVLLAEQETQYF
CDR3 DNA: TGCGCCAGCAGCTTGGGTGTTTTGCTAGCGGAACAAGAGACCCAGTACTTC

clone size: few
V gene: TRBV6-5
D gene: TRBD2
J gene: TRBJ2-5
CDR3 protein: CASSPGLAGVETQYF
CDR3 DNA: TGTGCCAGCAGCCCGGGACTAGCGGGAGTGGAGACCCAGTACTTC

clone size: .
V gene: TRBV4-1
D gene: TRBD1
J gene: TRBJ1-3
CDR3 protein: CASSQSGTGYMVSGNTIYF
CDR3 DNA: TGCGCCAGCAGCCAATCCGGGACAGGATATATGGTCTCTGGAAACACCATATATTTT

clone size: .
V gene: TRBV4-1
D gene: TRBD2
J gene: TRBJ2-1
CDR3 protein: CASSPLAGLSANEQFF
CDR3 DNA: TGCGCCAGCAGCCCCTTAGCGGGACTTTCAGCGAATGAGCAGTTCTTC

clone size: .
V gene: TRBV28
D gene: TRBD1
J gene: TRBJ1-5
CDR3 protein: CASSLARQGIQPQHF
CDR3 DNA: TGTGCCAGCAGTTTAGCCCGACAGGGGATACAGCCCCAGCATTTT

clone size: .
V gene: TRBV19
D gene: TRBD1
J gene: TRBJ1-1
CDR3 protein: CASRRTGGGTEAFF
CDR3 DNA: TGTGCCAGTAGAAGGACAGGGGGGGGCACTGAAGCTTTCTTT

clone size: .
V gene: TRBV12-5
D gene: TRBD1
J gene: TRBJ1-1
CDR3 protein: CASGLAAGQTTEAFF
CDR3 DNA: TGTGCTAGTGGTTTGGCCGCGGGACAGACCACTGAAGCTTTCTTT

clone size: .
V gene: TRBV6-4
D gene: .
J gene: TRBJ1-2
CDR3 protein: CASSDSSGNYGYTF
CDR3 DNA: TGTGCCAGCAGTGACTCGAGCGGTAACTATGGCTACACCTTC

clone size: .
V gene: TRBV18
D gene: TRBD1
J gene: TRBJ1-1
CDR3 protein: CASSPPWTGQNTEAFF
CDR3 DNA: TGTGCCAGCTCACCACCCTGGACAGGGCAGAACACTGAAGCTTTCTTT

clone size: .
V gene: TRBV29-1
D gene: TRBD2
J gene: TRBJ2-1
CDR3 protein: CSVEDQLAGAYNEQFF
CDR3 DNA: TGCAGCGTTGAAGATCAACTAGCGGGAGCCTACAATGAGCAGTTCTTC

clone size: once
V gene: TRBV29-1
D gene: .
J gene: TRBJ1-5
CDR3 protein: CSAGYGISQPQHF
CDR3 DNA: TGCAGCGCTGGTTACGGGATAAGTCAGCCCCAGCATTTT

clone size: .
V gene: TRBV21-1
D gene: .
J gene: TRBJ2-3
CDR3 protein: CASSKAPAGGTDTQYF
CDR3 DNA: TGTGCCAGCAGCAAAGCTCCAGCGGGAGGGACAGATACGCAGTATTTT

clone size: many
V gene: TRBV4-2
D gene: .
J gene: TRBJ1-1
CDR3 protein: CASSRTDLNTEAFF
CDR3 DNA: TGTGCCAGCAGCCGGACAGATTTGAACACTGAAGCTTTCTTT

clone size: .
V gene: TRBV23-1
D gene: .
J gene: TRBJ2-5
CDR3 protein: CASTLQTPSKRGETQYF
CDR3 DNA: TGCGCCAGCACCCTTCAGACACCCAGCAAAAGGGGCGAGACCCAGTACTTC